The 19 T cell receptor beta chains reported below all come from one sample, sequenced in a study of CD8+ T cells in alopecia areata. Extracted from the samples, RNA was reverse transcribed into cDNA to serve as the sequencing template. TCRdb's copy holds only in-frame clones and misses some; the assay was immunoSEQ multiplex PCR. The sample is made up of approximately 300,000 clones, none counted only once. Cells from pooled cutaneous lymph nodes were sorted by CD4, CD8alpha, NKG2D, NKG2ACE and other markers. The source material was CD4+ T cells sorted from a lymph node. These receptors were taken from a C3H/HeJ mouse with alopecia areata. For this mouse line, the MHC haplotype is H2-k.

This clone turned up a few times. The genes and germline here are from mouse. CDR3 DNA (partial): TGTGCCAGCAGCCAAGATAAGGGGTCAAACACCGGG. The encoded protein is CASSQDKGSNTG. Given in full, the CDR3 is CASSQDKGSNTGQLYF. The rearrangement links TRBV5 to TRBJ2-2; a weak D match, TRBD1 (5 bases). The read ends 4 residues shy of where the CDR3 ends; the end is completed using the germline J gene. Germline V lookup: CDR1 LGHNA, CDR2 YNLKQL (reference sequence). Trimming took off 0 bases at V and 0 bases at J, with 8 bases between the two ends. The CDR3 is 16 amino acids.

A note on this clone: Any gene name here is a mouse gene name. The read stops 4 residues short of the end of the CDR3; the missing end is completed from the germline J gene. The chain employs TRBV1 and TRBJ2-3; 9 bases fit TRBD2. The length of the CDR3 is 15 residues. Germline CDR1 reads NSQYPW; CDR2 reads LRSPGD (reference sequence). The part of the CDR3 DNA that was read is TGCACCTGCAGTGCAGGATGGGGGGGCGAAGAA. It translates to CTCSAGWGGEE. The full CDR3 sequence reads CTCSAGWGGEETLYF.

This clone was recorded a few times. Mouse gene names apply. The read ends 4 residues shy of where the CDR3 ends; the end is completed using the germline J gene. This chain links TRBV5 with TRBJ2-1; 8 bases align to TRBD1. The CDR3 totals 14 residues. The germline gives CDR1 LGHNA, CDR2 YNLKQL (reference sequence). V was pared by 6 bases and J by 5 bases, with 6 bases of the junction left unmatched. Incomplete CDR3 DNA: TGTGCCAGCAGTGACCGGGACAGGAATGCT. Translated, it gives CASSDRDRNA. The full CDR3 sequence reads CASSDRDRNAEQFF.

A few counts support this clone. Gene names refer to mouse genes. The read comes to an end 4 residues before the CDR3 does, leaving the germline J gene to fill in the end. The chain has TRBV31 and TRBJ2-5, with 10 nucleotides matching TRBD2. The V gene's germline CDR1 is GKSSPN and CDR2 SITVG. CDR3 length: 14 residues. The CDR3 DNA, read in part, is TGTGCCTGGAGCCTGGGGGGGCATTTTGAC. It encodes CAWSLGGHFD. The complete CDR3 reads CAWSLGGHFDTQYF.

Concerning this clone itself: Gene names and germline refer to mouse. Read sequence stops 4 residues before the CDR3 end, and the germline J gene provides the missing end. This sample includes further DNA sequences coding for the same CDR3. This sequence joins TRBV13-3 and TRBJ2-1; possible D gene TRBD1, 6 bases. Germline CDR1 reads NNHDY; CDR2 reads SYVADS. The V end lost 5 bases, the J end lost 4 bases, and 10 bases lay between the germline ends. This CDR3 is built from 13 residues. CDR3 protein: CASRGGGYAEQFF. CDR3 DNA (partial): TGTGCCAGCAGAGGGGGAGGTTATGCT.

This clone was seen only a few times. The junction shows a germline mismatch at one end, possibly a read error. Mouse germline and gene names are used. The sequenced CDR3 bases are TGTGCTAGCAGTCGGGACAGGACAAACATA. Protein sequence: CASSRDRTNI. The entire CDR3 reads CASSRDRTNIEVFF. This rearrangement joins TRBV17 to TRBJ1-1; 8 bases are shared with TRBD1. The sequenced fragment ends 4 residues before the CDR3 boundary, so the rest is inferred from the germline J gene. Germline CDR1 is MNHDT and CDR2 is YYDKIL. The CDR3 contains 14 residues.

In its sample, this clone was seen a few times. Here the gene names and germline are mouse. The CDR3 end is not reached by the read, which stops 4 residues before it; the germline J gene fills it in. Other DNA sequences in this specimen translate into the identical CDR3. This chain joins TRBV1 and TRBJ2-7, with 8 bases that match TRBD2. The CDR3 runs to 14 residues. CDR1 is NSQYPW, CDR2 LRSPGD, per germline (reference sequence). The CDR3 sequence is CTCSADWGVYEQYF. The sequenced CDR3 bases are TGCACCTGCAGTGCAGACTGGGGGGTTTAT.

The table lists this clone with a few counts. Gene names and germline match the mouse. The CDR3 end lies 4 residues beyond the end of the read and is filled in from the germline J gene. This chain uses TRBV14 with TRBJ1-2; 7 bases match TRBD1. There are 14 residues in the CDR3. Germline CDR1 is SGHDT and CDR2 is FRDEAV. The junction had 5 bases not matched to a gene; V was cut back by 6 bases and J by 0 bases. CDR3 bases read: TGTGCCAGCACCCAGACAGGGACAAACTCC. It encodes CASTQTGTNS. The full CDR3 is CASTQTGTNSDYTF. The whole variable domain, filled in from reference TRBV14 and TRBJ1-2, reads EAGVTQSPRYAVLQEGQAVSFWCDPISGHDTLYWYQQPRDQGPQLLVYFRDEAVIDNSQLPSDRFSAVRPKGTNSTLKIQSAKQGDTATYLCASTQTGTNSDYTFGSGTRLLVI.

About this clone: The germline and genes are mouse ones. The read halts 4 residues ahead of the CDR3 end, with the missing end drawn from the germline J gene. The chain employs TRBV13-1 and TRBJ2-1, with 9 nucleotides matching TRBD2. Germline trimming cut 0 bases from V and 1 base from J; bases unmatched to any gene: 5. This CDR3 is built from 17 residues. CDR1 NSHNY and CDR2 SYGAGN come from the germline V gene. The CDR3 DNA, read in part, is TGTGCCAGCAGTGATGCCTGGGGGGGAACCAACTATGCT. Amino acid sequence: CASSDAWGGTNYA. The entire CDR3 reads CASSDAWGGTNYAEQFF.

This clone has a handful of counts. The genes are named according to mouse. The CDR3 end falls 4 residues outside the read, so it is completed with the germline J gene. The chain recombines TRBV14 with TRBJ2-5, with 8 bases matching TRBD1. V trimming: 4 bases; J trimming: 0 bases; junction bases outside the gene matches: 4. Per germline, CDR1 SGHDT and CDR2 FRDEAV. The CDR3 spans 15 residues. The CDR3: CASSHRGDNQDTQYF. CDR3 DNA, as far as it was read: TGTGCCAGCAGTCACAGGGGGGATAACCAAGAC. Full variable domain (missing parts from reference TRBV14 and TRBJ2-5): EAGVTQSPRYAVLQEGQAVSFWCDPISGHDTLYWYQQPRDQGPQLLVYFRDEAVIDNSQLPSDRFSAVRPKGTNSTLKIQSAKQGDTATYLCASSHRGDNQDTQYFGPGTRLLVL.

Regarding this clone: The genes are named according to mouse. The CDR3 goes on 4 residues after the read ends, and that part is filled in from the germline J gene. The chain is built from TRBV13-3 and TRBJ2-7; 11 nucleotides agree with TRBD2. Losses at the gene ends were 3 bases for V and 3 bases for J; bases not matched to a gene: 2. Germline V gene data show CDR1 as NNHDY and CDR2 as SYVADS. This CDR3 contains 14 residues. CDR3 DNA, as far as it was read: TGTGCCAGCAGTGCCGACTGGGGGGGCTAT. Its translation is CASSADWGGY. The CDR3 as a whole reads CASSADWGGYEQYF.

Comments on this clone: Gene and germline names: mouse. The read gets to within 4 residues of the CDR3 end, and the germline J gene fills in the rest. The chain joins TRBV19 to TRBJ2-3; either TRBD1 or TRBD2 may fit D (5 bases each). There are 13 residues in the CDR3. CDR1 is FNHDT and CDR2 is SITEND in the germline V gene (reference sequence). V lost 2 bases to trimming and J lost 2 bases, with 6 bases between them. The CDR3 sequence: CASSMGDAETLYF. The DNA read from the CDR3 is TGTGCCAGCAGTATGGGGGATGCAGAA.

Turning to this clone: Gene names are the mouse ones. The CDR3 end lies 3 residues beyond the end of the read and is filled in from the germline J gene. The V gene is TRBV2, the J gene TRBJ1-6; D possibly corresponds to TRBD1 (5 bases). TRBJ1-6 is treated as an ORF (open reading frame) with a function not yet certain. V dropped 3 bases and J dropped 0 bases, with 9 bases sitting between them. CDR1 LGHNA and CDR2 YSYQKL come from the germline V gene. This CDR3 spans 16 amino acids. The CDR3 DNA, read in part, is TGTGCCAGCAGCCATCTCAGGGTTTCCTATAATTCGCCC. This translates into CASSHLRVSYNSP. The entire CDR3 protein is CASSHLRVSYNSPLYF.

A word on this clone: Gene names are the mouse ones. The CDR3 extends 4 residues past the end of the read, so its final part is completed from the germline J gene. The chain links TRBV13-3 to TRBJ2-1; 7 bases map to TRBD1. Germline CDR1 is NNHDY and CDR2 is SYVADS. The trim removed 5 bases at V and 3 bases at J, leaving 5 bases unmatched. The CDR3 spans 14 residues. CDR3 DNA, as far as it was read: TGTGCCAGCAGCCGGGACAGCCTCTATGCT. Translating it yields CASSRDSLYA. The entire CDR3 is CASSRDSLYAEQFF.

Turning to this clone: Genes here carry mouse names. The read falls 4 residues short of the CDR3 end, and the missing part is taken from the germline J gene. The chain combines TRBV19 with TRBJ2-7; 8 positions match TRBD1. Trimming removed 5 bases from V and 0 bases from J; junction bases left unmatched: 7. The length of the CDR3 is 15 residues. Germline-derived CDR1 and CDR2 are FNHDT and SITEND (reference sequence). The part of the CDR3 DNA that was read is TGTGCCAGCAGACGATCCGGGACAGGCTCCTAT. Amino acids: CASRRSGTGSY. The CDR3 in its entirety is CASRRSGTGSYEQYF.

Comments on this clone: Mouse germline and gene names are used. The read is 4 residues too short to cover the CDR3 end, so that end is filled in from the germline J gene. The rearrangement links TRBV17 to TRBJ2-7; D is perhaps TRBD1 (6 bases). Germline V gene lookup returns CDR1 MNHDT and CDR2 YYDKIL. Trimming stripped 10 bases from V and 0 bases from J, with 13 bases between. The CDR3 spans 13 residues. The covered CDR3 bases are TGTGCTACTCGACAGGAGAGCTCCTAT. Translating it yields CATRQESSY. The whole CDR3 reads CATRQESSYEQYF.

This clone was seen only a few times. Genes and germline come from the mouse. The read falls 4 residues short of the CDR3 end, and the missing part is taken from the germline J gene. This chain joins TRBV1 and TRBJ2-7, with TRBD2 identical over 7 bases. Per the germline V gene, CDR1 is NSQYPW and CDR2 is LRSPGD (reference sequence). V was pared by 0 bases and J by 0 bases, with 2 bases of the junction left unmatched. The CDR3 is made up of 15 amino acids. CDR3 DNA, as far as it was read: TGCACCTGCAGTGCAGAGGGGGGGAGCTCCTAT. Protein sequence: CTCSAEGGSSY. The CDR3 in full is CTCSAEGGSSYEQYF.

As regards this clone: Gene names and germline refer to mouse. The read terminates 3 residues before the CDR3 end, so the remaining end is supplied by the germline J gene. The chain links TRBV19 to TRBJ1-6; D uncertain. TRBJ1-6 is an ORF for which the function is uncertain. This CDR3 is 14 amino acids long. The ends were cut back, 1 base at V and 3 bases at J, with 5 bases in the middle. CDR1 is FNHDT and CDR2 is SITEND in the germline V gene (reference sequence). CDR3 sequence: CASSIQIYNSPLYF. CDR3 DNA, as far as it was read: TGTGCCAGCAGTATACAGATCTATAATTCGCCC.

This clone was counted a few times. Genes and germline are mouse. Incomplete CDR3 DNA: TGTGCCAGCAGCTCAAGACTGTAT. It codes for CASSSRLY. The whole CDR3 protein reads CASSSRLYEQYF. The genes are TRBV5 and TRBJ2-7, with D maybe TRBD2 (5 bases). The missing CDR3 end, 4 residues past where the read stops, is filled in from the germline J gene. CDR1 and CDR2 from the germline V gene are LGHNA and YNLKQL (reference sequence). The CDR3 is made up of 12 amino acids.